The clone carrying this T cell receptor beta chain was recorded a few times. V shed 2 bases and J 2 bases; nucleotides not matched to a gene: 7. The germline CDR1 and CDR2 sequences are DFQATT and SNEGSKA (reference sequence). This CDR3 has 15 residues. This sample was taken from a study of T-cell reconstitution after alpha-beta-depleted transplantation in children. This sample's TCRbeta library carried unique molecular identifier barcodes. TCRdb re-called the PCR reads through MiXCR, storing one row per CDR3 protein. The data show hundreds of thousands of distinct CDR3 sequences, roughly a tenth seen once.

The source is a human donor who donated a stem cell graft to a child with acute lymphoblastic leukemia. The chain recombines TRBV20-1 with TRBJ2-5; 8 bases are shared with TRBD2. The input for sequencing was PBMCs from the stem cell graft donor, taken from the stem cell graft. The CDR3 sequence is CSARPSGGLQETQYF. The CDR3 coding sequence is TGCAGTGCTAGACCCAGCGGGGGCCTTCAAGAGACCCAGTACTTC.